This T cell receptor beta chain was recorded in a study of blood T cell repertoires in COVID-19. Study-wide context: Acute and convalescent COVID-19 specimens originated in the United States, Italy and Spain. The cDNA or gDNA used as material had been derived from T cells, B-cell-depleted T cells, or PBMCs.

Authors' methods: Amplifying reference gene primers gave estimates of nucleated cell counts. Here immunoSEQ multiplex PCR was the method, and the copy in TCRdb shows in-frame clones only, minus some. That table supplies the V and J calls and clone size; D and trimming were determined from the DNA. This table holds 130,000 to 150,000 clones, 80% to 90% found once. Input material: peripheral blood. This clonotype was sampled from a man aged 18 to 35 with COVID-19, enrolled during active disease.

Written as DNA, the CDR3 is TGTGCCAGCAGCCCTCAGGCAGATCCGGGGTTCGAGCAGTACTTC. Its protein product is CASSPQADPGFEQYF. The V call is TRBV27, the J call TRBJ2-7, with D tentatively TRBD2 (5 bases). Germline assignment: CDR1 MNHEY and CDR2 SMNVEV (reference sequence). Trimming left V 6 bases short and J 6 bases short, with 21 bases between. CDR3 length equals 15 residues.